What follows are 4 T cell receptor beta chains derived from one specimen sequenced in a study of shared clonotypes between healthy human individuals. Profiling relied on immunoSEQ multiplex PCR, and the TCRdb table lists in-frame clones only, not all of them. The table lists around 2,000,000 clones, about 95% of them singletons. Positive CCR7 selection of CD45RO-negative cells yielded the naive CD8 cells, and terminally differentiated effector memory CD45RA+ cells were excluded. Material for sequencing was naive CD8+ T cells sorted from blood. All receptors derive from a man aged 18-30 years in good health.

The chain uses TRBV27 and TRBJ2-2, with a possible D match to TRBD2 (5 bases). Per germline, CDR1 MNHEY and CDR2 SMNVEV (reference sequence). The V end was cut by 5 bases, the J end by 4 bases, with 14 bases between. The CDR3 has 15 residues. The CDR3 DNA is TGTGCCAGCAGTGGGGATGATGGAGGCACCGGGGAGCTGTTTTTT. This gives the protein CASSGDDGGTGELFF.

V usage is TRBV6-5 and J usage is TRBJ1-1; 9 nucleotides agree with TRBD1. Germline V gene sequence: CDR1 MNHEY, CDR2 SVGAGI. This CDR3 region has 13 residues. Trimming removed 4 bases from V and 5 bases from J; junction bases left unmatched: 2. DNA of the CDR3: TGTGCCAGCAGTTCGACAGGGGGAACTGAAGCTTTCTTT. Protein product: CASSSTGGTEAFF.

There are a few counts of this clone. The chain has TRBV27 and TRBJ1-2; TRBD1 matches 8 bases. This CDR3 has 13 amino acids. Trimming removed 5 bases from V and 7 bases from J; junction bases left unmatched: 6. CDR1 is MNHEY, CDR2 SMNVEV, per germline (reference sequence). The CDR3 DNA is TGTGCCAGCAGTCCTGACAGGGGCTCTGGCTACACCTTC. Translating gives CASSPDRGSGYTF.

This sequence joins TRBV5-3 and TRBJ1-4; TRBD1 might be the D (5 bases). TRBV5-3 is marked as an open reading frame, function uncertain. CDR3 length: 13 residues. V was cut by 4 bases and J by 8 bases, with 12 bases left in between. CDR3 nucleotide sequence: TGTGCCAGAAGCACCGGACACGGGGAAAAACTGTTTTTT. It translates to CARSTGHGEKLFF.